The clone carrying this T cell receptor (beta chain) appeared a few times. Its antigen is not known. This entry is derived from a study of CD8 T cells in ankylosing spondylitis. Regarding the study as a whole: Seemingly characteristic of ankylosing spondylitis blood was a TCR beta motif consisting of roughly 8 highly homologous variants.

Construction of TCR beta libraries was performed using quantitative 5'-RACE with molecular barcodes. TCRdb re-analysed the 5' RACE reads in MiXCR, keeping a single row per CDR3 protein. The sample lists under 250,000 distinct CDR3 sequences; roughly 32% were seen once. Trimming removed 6 bases at V and 5 bases at J, with 11 bases between. Germline CDR1 reads MNHNY; CDR2 reads SVGAGI (reference sequence). The CDR3 runs 12 residues. This chain uses TRBV6-6 with TRBJ2-7; TRBD1 is a possible D gene (6 bases). The sequencing sample was made of blood, either unsorted or a sorted T cell fraction (not recorded which). This receptor was obtained from a male donor with ankylosing spondylitis or in good health (not recorded which). CDR3 amino acids: CASSLDSDEQYF. The DNA for the CDR3 is TGTGCCAGCAGCTTGGACAGCGACGAGCAGTACTTC.